This T cell receptor beta chain was sequenced for a study of T cell repertoires in cytomegalovirus infection. Points from the study as a whole: The ex vivo response was dominated by HLA-C-restricted CMV-specific TCR beta clonotypes.

The CDR3 runs to 18 residues. Deletions cut 7 bases from V and 6 bases from J, with 25 bases between. This clonotype was seen repeatedly, ten times or more. Its antigen remains unknown. TCRdb recomputed calls from the reads with MiXCR, one row per CDR3 protein. The table lists about 320,000 distinct CDR3 sequences, approximately 9.5% of them singletons. This rearrangement joins TRBV12-3 or TRBV12-4 to TRBJ1-6; no firm D call. The sequence was obtained from a human donor in good health (CMV status not recorded). Some clones in this sample may be carry-over from other donors' samples. The specimen was PBMCs. Written as DNA, the CDR3 is TGTGCCAGCACCAAAACTGTGGCCGGCCCCAGCGTTAATTCACCCCTCCACTTT. This gives the protein CASTKTVAGPSVNSPLHF.